The 18 T cell receptor beta chains below were found in one sample sequenced in a study of T cells after yellow fever vaccination. TCRdb recomputed calls from the 5' RACE reads with MiXCR, one row per CDR3 protein. The table shows some 70,000 distinct CDR3 sequences, with 6.5% occurring only once. The starting material was CD8+ T cells sorted from PBMCs, obtained roughly 47 days after the first yellow fever vaccination. The receptors originated from a young man who received the YFV17D yellow fever vaccine.

This clonotype was detected ten times or more. This sequence joins TRBV9 and TRBJ1-1; D might be TRBD1 (5 bases). Trimming stripped 0 bases from V and 5 bases from J, with 11 bases between. The length of the CDR3 is 14 residues. Germline V lookup: CDR1 SGDLS, CDR2 YYNGEE. This CDR3 is CASSVAAGSTEAFF. CDR3 sequence (DNA): TGTGCCAGCAGCGTAGCAGCAGGGAGTACTGAAGCTTTCTTT.

This clonotype appeared a few times. The chain links TRBV9 to TRBJ2-7; TRBD1 or TRBD2 may be the D gene (6 bases each). The V gene's germline CDR1 is SGDLS and CDR2 YYNGEE. CDR3 length equals 15 residues. Trimming cost V 0 bases and J 0 bases, with 10 bases left between them. CDR3 DNA sequence: TGTGCCAGCAGCGTAGCCGGGGGCAGCTCCTACGAGCAGTACTTC. Amino acids: CASSVAGGSSYEQYF. Filled out from reference TRBV9 and TRBJ2-7, the complete variable domain reads DSGVTQTPKHLITATGQRVTLRCSPRSGDLSVYWYQQSLDQGLQFLIQYYNGEERAKGNILERFSAQQFPDLHSELNLSSLELGDSALYFCASSVAGGSSYEQYFGPGTRLTVT.

This clonotype was counted ten times or more. CDR3 residues: CAILQGGTDTQYF. Written as DNA, the CDR3 is TGTGCCATCCTACAGGGGGGCACAGATACGCAGTATTTT. The chain is built from TRBV10-3 and TRBJ2-3; 8 bases agree with TRBD1. The junction had 2 bases not matched to a gene; V was cut back by 8 bases and J by 1 base. CDR3 length equals 13 residues. In germline, CDR1 is ENHRY, CDR2 SYGVKD.

The sample holds one count of this clonotype. A read error may be the cause here, since a much bigger clone is one base away. The chain is built from TRBV7-3 and TRBJ2-5; 7 nucleotides match TRBD1. With 8 bases clipped from V and 5 bases from J, the junction kept 8 bases outside the gene matches. Germline-derived CDR1 and CDR2 are SGHTA and FQGTGA. This CDR3 comprises 13 residues. The CDR3 spells CASRQQGTETQYF. The CDR3 bases are TGTGCCAGCCGTCAACAGGGGACGGAGACCCAGTACTTC. Supplemented by reference TRBV7-3 and TRBJ2-5, the full variable domain reads GAGVSQTPSNKVTEKGKYVELRCDPISGHTALYWYRQSLGQGPEFLIYFQGTGAADDSGLPNDRFFAVRPEGSVSTLKIQRTERGDSAVYLCASRQQGTETQYFGPGTRLLVL.

This clonotype has ten or more counts. The V and J genes are TRBV19 and TRBJ2-1; 13 bases are a match to TRBD2. V gave up 6 bases and J gave up 6 bases; unmatched junction bases: 5. Germline-derived CDR1 and CDR2 are LNHDA and SQIVND (reference sequence). The CDR3 is 15 residues long. The DNA for the CDR3 is TGTGCCAGTAGCCCGGGACTAGCGGGGATCAATGAGCAGTTCTTC. Translating it yields CASSPGLAGINEQFF. Supplemented by reference TRBV19 and TRBJ2-1, the full variable domain reads DGGITQSPKYLFRKEGQNVTLSCEQNLNHDAMYWYRQDPGQGLRLIYYSQIVNDFQKGDIAEGYSVSREKKESFPLTVTSAQKNPTAFYLCASSPGLAGINEQFFGPGTRLTVL.

This clonotype was detected ten times or more. The chain links TRBV11-2 to TRBJ2-7; D gene uncertain. The CDR3 contains 15 residues. Deletions cut 1 base from V and 2 bases from J, with 12 bases between. Per the germline V gene, CDR1 is SGHAT and CDR2 is FQNNGV. This CDR3 reads CASSLATGATYEQYV. The CDR3 coding sequence is TGTGCCAGCAGCTTAGCGACCGGAGCTACCTACGAGCAGTACGTC.

The CDR3 DNA is TGTGCCAGTAAAGACACCTACGAGCAGTACTTC. It encodes CASKDTYEQYF. The rearrangement uses TRBV19 and TRBJ2-7; D gene unclear. The CDR3 loop spans 11 amino acids. The V end was cut by 7 bases, the J end by 2 bases, with 6 bases between. Germline-derived CDR1 and CDR2 are LNHDA and SQIVND (reference sequence).

This clonotype was seen repeatedly, ten times or more. This sequence joins TRBV27 and TRBJ1-6, with D maybe TRBD1 (5 bases). V was pared by 3 bases and J by 11 bases, with 11 bases between. The CDR3 length is 13 residues. The germline V gene has CDR1 MNHEY and CDR2 SMNVEV (reference sequence). The CDR3 protein is CASSFPGRPPLHF. CDR3 DNA sequence: TGTGCCAGCAGTTTCCCAGGGAGACCACCCCTCCACTTT.

This clonotype was seen repeatedly, ten times or more. The chain uses TRBV7-9 and TRBJ2-7, with D unresolved. The V end lost 5 bases, the J end lost 4 bases, and 9 bases lay between the germline ends. The CDR3 runs 12 residues. Germline CDR1 and CDR2: SEHNR and FQNEAQ (reference sequence). In DNA, the CDR3 is TGTGCCAGCAGCCCCTCAGTTTACGAGCAGTACTTC. It is translated as CASSPSVYEQYF.

This clonotype was counted many times. CDR3 bases: TGTGCCAGCAAGGCCGCCCTACACCTACTAGTAATAGATACGCAGTATTTT. Its protein is CASKAALHLLVIDTQYF. The chain combines TRBV2 with TRBJ2-3, with D possibly being TRBD2 (5 bases). Germline assignment: CDR1 SNHLY and CDR2 FYNNEI. This CDR3 region has 17 residues. V lost 7 bases, J lost 5 bases, and 25 bases lay in between.

With regard to this clonotype: A single base separates this from a much larger clone, so it may be a read error. The V call is TRBV7-2, the J call TRBJ2-1; 9 bases align to TRBD2. The junction had 10 bases not matched to a gene; V was cut back by 6 bases and J by 7 bases. This CDR3 is 15 amino acids long. Germline assignment: CDR1 SGHTA and CDR2 FQGNSA. This CDR3 reads CASSPPSGEHNEQFF. The CDR3 DNA reads TGTGCCAGCAGTCCGCCTAGCGGGGAGCATAATGAGCAGTTCTTC.

This clonotype was seen at least ten times. The chain employs TRBV7-8 and TRBJ2-4; weak D call: TRBD1 (6 bases). V was trimmed by 5 bases and J by 8 bases, leaving 19 bases between them. The CDR3 totals 15 residues. Looked up from germline, CDR1 is SGHVS and CDR2 is FQNEAQ. In DNA, the CDR3 is TGTGCCAGCAGCCCTCAAACAGGGTCGGTGGACATTCAGTACTTC. It translates to CASSPQTGSVDIQYF.

This clonotype was picked up a small number of times. V is TRBV20-1 and J is TRBJ1-5; 7 nucleotides align to TRBD1. This CDR3 contains 18 residues. V was clipped by 1 base and J by 0 bases; unmatched bases: 12. Germline V gene sequence: CDR1 DFQATT, CDR2 SNEGSKA (reference sequence). The CDR3 is CSARVTIDRANSNQPQHF. The DNA for the CDR3 is TGCAGTGCTAGAGTTACGATCGACAGGGCGAATAGCAATCAGCCCCAGCATTTT.

This sequence joins TRBV4-1 and TRBJ2-7; D remains unclear. Germline V gene lookup returns CDR1 MGHRA and CDR2 YSYEKL. CDR3 size: 15 residues. V dropped 0 bases and J dropped 0 bases, with 9 bases sitting between them. The CDR3 nucleotides read TGCGCCAGCAGCCAAGAGTCAGGAAGCTCCTACGAGCAGTACGTC. Translating it yields CASSQESGSSYEQYV.

This clonotype was detected ten times or more. The CDR3 region has the DNA TGTGCCAGCAGCCTCGGACAGGGGATTCAGCCCCAGCATTTT. This sequence encodes CASSLGQGIQPQHF. This chain uses TRBV6-2 or TRBV6-3 with TRBJ1-5, with 9 bases matching TRBD1. CDR3 size: 14 residues. Germline V gene sequence: CDR1 MNHEY, CDR2 SVGEGT. V trimming: 6 bases; J trimming: 6 bases; junction bases outside the gene matches: 6.

At least ten counts were recorded for this clonotype. This chain connects TRBV5-1 to TRBJ2-3, with D maybe TRBD2 (6 bases). This CDR3 has 14 residues. Germline assignment: CDR1 SGHRS and CDR2 YFSETQ. The V end was cut by 0 bases, the J end by 7 bases, with 12 bases between. CDR3 DNA: TGCGCCAGCAGCTTGGTCTCAGGGAGGAATACGCAGTATTTT. It yields the protein CASSLVSGRNTQYF.

This clonotype was counted ten times or more. The J gene is TRBJ2-7, the V gene TRBV5-5; 8 nucleotides line up with TRBD1. J was trimmed by 4 bases and V by 4 bases; bases with no gene match: 7. There are 14 residues in the CDR3. Germline lookup yields CDR1 SGHKS and CDR2 YYEKEE (reference sequence). The CDR3 loop reads CASSHGQGTYEQYV. DNA for the CDR3: TGTGCCAGCAGCCACGGACAGGGAACTTACGAGCAGTACGTC.

The chain joins TRBV5-1 to TRBJ2-6; 9 bases fit TRBD1. The CDR3 loop spans 17 amino acids. Unmatched junction bases numbered 4, after V lost 3 bases and J lost 0 bases. Germline CDR1 reads SGHRS; CDR2 reads YFSETQ. CDR3 residues: CASSSDRGSSGANVLTF. In nucleotides, the CDR3 is TGCGCCAGCAGCTCCGACAGGGGGTCCTCTGGGGCCAACGTCCTGACTTTC.